This T cell receptor beta chain was documented in a study of T cells in Graves' hyperthyroidism and ophthalmopathy. Study-wide context: Before treatment of any kind, peripheral blood was taken at initial diagnosis.

V was cut by 2 bases and J by 2 bases, with 9 bases left in between. Germline V CDR1 and CDR2: GTSNPN, SVGIG (reference sequence). The CDR3 has 13 amino acids. Graves' hyperthyroidism was deemed stable given no ophthalmopathy progression within 18 months. The table lists this clonotype with many counts. Authors of the study amplified TCR beta CDR3 regions from RNA transcripts. With the HTBI primer set, the TCR CDR3 went through a first round of RT-PCR. TCRdb called the multiplex PCR reads again in MiXCR, with one record for every CDR3 protein. The sample shows approximately 740,000 distinct CDR3 sequences, 12% to 15% of them seen only once.

Sample: blood. This chain connects TRBV30 to TRBJ1-2, with D hard to call. The source is a woman between 18 and 30 years old with Graves' hyperthyroidism. The CDR3 DNA reads TGTGCCTGGAGTCTGCTAGGGAACTATGGCTACACCTTC. It yields the protein CAWSLLGNYGYTF.